A single sample is the source of the 31 T cell receptor beta chains below, sequenced in a study of T cells in Graves' hyperthyroidism and ophthalmopathy. Amplification yielded TCR beta CDR3 regions, with RNA transcripts as the source. Using the HTBI primer set, a first-round RT-PCR was run on the TCR CDR3. TCRdb passed the multiplex PCR reads through MiXCR, listing each CDR3 protein once. The table includes some 490,000 distinct CDR3 sequences, under 25% detected once. Material: blood. Receptors originate from a woman aged 70 to 79 with Graves' ophthalmopathy.

The chain recombines TRBV5-1 with TRBJ2-2; the D gene is possibly TRBD2 (6 bases). Deletions cut 4 bases from V and 4 bases from J, with 14 bases between. CDR3 size: 15 residues. Germline V gene data show CDR1 as SGHRS and CDR2 as YFSETQ. The CDR3 region has the DNA TGCGCCAGCAGCGGGGACTCAAGCCCCACCGGGGAGCTGTTTTTT. Translated, it gives CASSGDSSPTGELFF. Drawing the rest from reference TRBV5-1 and TRBJ2-2, the complete variable domain is KAGVTQTPRYLIKTRGQQVTLSCSPISGHRSVSWYQQTPGQGLQFLFEYFSETQRNKGNFPGRFSGRQFSNSRSEMNVSTLELGDSALYLCASSGDSSPTGELFFGEGSRLTVL.

The rearrangement links TRBV20-1 to TRBJ2-3; 9 bases are shared with TRBD1. V lost 6 bases, J lost 1 base, and 8 bases stayed unmatched. In germline, CDR1 is DFQATT, CDR2 SNEGSKA (reference sequence). The CDR3 has 15 amino acids. CDR3 in amino acids: CSAAGGTGRTDTQYF. DNA of the CDR3: TGCAGTGCCGCCGGAGGGACAGGGCGCACAGATACGCAGTATTTT.

This clonotype came up many times. This rearrangement joins TRBV20-1 to TRBJ1-1, with D hard to call. CDR1 and CDR2 (germline): DFQATT, SNEGSKA (reference sequence). V dropped 3 bases and J dropped 7 bases, with 18 bases sitting between them. The CDR3 spans 14 residues. As DNA, the CDR3 is TGCAGTGCTAGCCCGTCAAACAGTTGGGGTGAAGCTTTCTTT. Translated, it gives CSASPSNSWGEAFF.

This clonotype was counted only a few times. CDR3 protein: CSADPSGNSPLHF. The DNA of the CDR3 is TGCAGTGCGGACCCGAGTGGGAATTCACCCCTCCACTTT. The chain joins TRBV20-1 to TRBJ1-6, with D hard to call. With 6 bases removed from V and 7 bases from J, the gap between germline ends came to 13 bases. The germline gives CDR1 DFQATT, CDR2 SNEGSKA (reference sequence). The CDR3 covers 13 residues.

The chain recombines TRBV24-1 with TRBJ2-2, with 7 bases lining up with TRBD1. The CDR3 has 15 residues. Trimming at V came to 0 bases and at J to 4 bases, leaving 1 base not matched to a gene. In germline, CDR1 is KGHDR, CDR2 SFDVKD. The CDR3, as DNA: TGTGCCACCAGTGATTTGGGGACAGCCACCGGGGAGCTGTTTTTT. Protein: CATSDLGTATGELFF.

J is TRBJ2-3 and V is TRBV3-1, with 7 bases lining up with TRBD2. The germline V gene has CDR1 LGHDT and CDR2 YNNKEL (reference sequence). The ends lost 2 bases at V and 4 bases at J; junction bases unmatched: 6. CDR3 length: 15 amino acids. CDR3 bases: TGTGCCAGCAGCCAATTTGCGGGAGACGCAGATACGCAGTATTTT. It is translated as CASSQFAGDADTQYF.

This clonotype appeared many times. The V call is TRBV27, the J call TRBJ1-1, with D perhaps TRBD1 (6 bases). The V gene's germline CDR1 is MNHEY and CDR2 SMNVEV (reference sequence). This CDR3 region has 16 residues. V was pared by 6 bases and J by 1 base, with 18 bases between. CDR3 loop: CASSRIQGFGNTEAFF. In DNA form, the CDR3 reads TGTGCCAGCAGCCGAATACAGGGTTTTGGGAACACTGAAGCTTTCTTT.

This rearrangement joins TRBV6-1 to TRBJ1-3, with a possible D match to TRBD1 (5 bases). The length of the CDR3 is 15 residues. Germline assignment: CDR1 MNHNS and CDR2 SASEGT. V was shortened by 5 bases and J by 2 bases, with 13 bases between the two germline ends. Here the CDR3 DNA reads TGTGCCAGCAGTCCACCCGGGACGGCTGGAAACACCATATATTTT. Amino acid sequence: CASSPPGTAGNTIYF.

This clonotype was recorded at least ten times. The CDR3 reads CASNTPGGSSGANVLTF. The DNA of the CDR3 is TGTGCCAGCAATACTCCCGGTGGGAGTTCTGGGGCCAACGTCCTGACTTTC. The V call is TRBV19, the J call TRBJ2-6; TRBD2 is a possible D gene (5 bases). The CDR3 covers 17 residues. With 9 bases removed from V and 1 base from J, the gap between germline ends came to 19 bases. Germline V gene sequence: CDR1 LNHDA, CDR2 SQIVND (reference sequence).

The rearrangement links TRBV18 to TRBJ2-1, with 7 nucleotides matching TRBD1. The germline V gene encodes CDR1 KGHSH and CDR2 LQKENI. The CDR3 length is 15 residues. V was clipped by 4 bases and J by 5 bases; unmatched bases: 8. CDR3 residues: CASSLTGKSDNEQFF. Here the CDR3 DNA reads TGTGCCAGCTCACTGACAGGGAAAAGCGACAATGAGCAGTTCTTC.

This clonotype was seen more than once but under ten times. The chain uses TRBV28 and TRBJ2-5; TRBD2 might be the D (6 bases). Trimming left V 1 base short and J 3 bases short, with 9 bases between. CDR1 MDHEN and CDR2 SYDVKM come from the germline V gene. The CDR3 sequence is 14 residues long. CDR3 DNA sequence: TGTGCCAGCAGTTTATATGGAGGGAAAGAGACCCAGTACTTC. This codes for CASSLYGGKETQYF.

This clonotype has at least ten counts. The chain carries TRBV6-1 and TRBJ2-7; a weak D match, TRBD1 (5 bases). The CDR3 totals 15 residues. V dropped 8 bases and J dropped 5 bases, with 22 bases sitting between them. From germline, CDR1 is MNHNS and CDR2 SASEGT. The CDR3 loop is CASLGRQGTGNEQYF. The CDR3 DNA reads as TGTGCCAGCCTCGGAAGGCAGGGAACAGGTAACGAGCAGTACTTC.

J is TRBJ1-2 and V is TRBV7-9; D may be TRBD1 (6 bases). Trimming cost V 5 bases and J 2 bases, with 15 bases left between them. Per germline, CDR1 SEHNR and CDR2 FQNEAQ (reference sequence). The CDR3 is 15 residues long. The CDR3 nucleotides read TGTGCCAGCAGCGCACGGACAGCCCCAAACTATGGCTACACCTTC. It translates to CASSARTAPNYGYTF.

This clonotype was picked up many times. This sequence joins TRBV6-2 or TRBV6-3 and TRBJ2-7; no reliable D call. The CDR3 contains 14 residues. V lost 2 bases and J lost 1, with 9 bases in between. The V gene's germline CDR1 is MNHEY and CDR2 SVGEGT. The CDR3 reads CASSYKLVSYEQYF. The CDR3 nucleotides read TGTGCCAGCAGTTACAAGCTCGTATCCTACGAGCAGTACTTC.

This clonotype was counted only a few times. The genes are TRBV5-1 and TRBJ2-5, with D tentatively TRBD1 (5 bases). Trimming stripped 3 bases from V and 3 bases from J, with 9 bases between. CDR1 SGHRS and CDR2 YFSETQ come from the germline V gene. The CDR3 consists of 13 residues. CDR3 DNA: TGCGCCAGCAGCTCGGACATCAAAGAGACCCAGTACTTC. Translation: CASSSDIKETQYF.

This clonotype was seen many times. This chain connects TRBV11-3 to TRBJ2-3, with no clear D. Germline CDR1 SGHNT, CDR2 YENEEA. This CDR3 region has 12 residues. V gave up 5 bases and J gave up 2 bases, with 5 bases separating them. CDR3 DNA: TGTGCCAGCAGCGTGACCACAGATACGCAGTATTTT. Its protein product is CASSVTTDTQYF.

V is TRBV6-1 and J is TRBJ1-5; D is unclear. This CDR3 region has 14 residues. V was cut by 2 bases and J by 4 bases, with 9 bases left in between. Per germline, CDR1 MNHNS and CDR2 SASEGT. The chain's CDR3 is CASSEHSGNQPQHF. The CDR3 DNA follows: TGTGCCAGCAGTGAACACTCGGGGAATCAGCCCCAGCATTTT.

The V call is TRBV3-1, the J call TRBJ2-4; D remains ambiguous. The CDR3 runs to 10 residues. Germline V gene sequence: CDR1 LGHDT, CDR2 YNNKEL (reference sequence). V lost 11 bases and J lost 7, with 9 bases in between. CDR3 DNA: TGTGCCTCAGGAGTCAACATTCAGTACTTC. Residues: CASGVNIQYF.

This clonotype appeared a few times. DNA of the CDR3: TGTGCCAGCAGTTACGTAGCGGGAGGGGGGGCAGATACGCAGTATTTT. It encodes CASSYVAGGGADTQYF. The J gene is TRBJ2-3, the V gene TRBV6-5, with 11 bases aligning to TRBD2. With 2 bases clipped from V and 4 bases from J, the junction kept 5 bases outside the gene matches. The V gene's germline CDR1 is MNHEY and CDR2 SVGAGI. The length of the CDR3 is 16 residues.

The chain carries TRBV5-1 and TRBJ1-5; D not resolved. V was cut by 0 bases and J by 5 bases, with 6 bases left in between. The CDR3 has 13 amino acids. The germline V gene encodes CDR1 SGHRS and CDR2 YFSETQ. The CDR3 coding sequence is TGCGCCAGCAGCTTGGAAAGTGATCAGCCCCAGCATTTT. This translates into CASSLESDQPQHF. The variable domain in full, completed from reference TRBV5-1 and TRBJ1-5, reads KAGVTQTPRYLIKTRGQQVTLSCSPISGHRSVSWYQQTPGQGLQFLFEYFSETQRNKGNFPGRFSGRQFSNSRSEMNVSTLELGDSALYLCASSLESDQPQHFGDGTRLSIL.

This clonotype has a count of ten or more. The chain employs TRBV7-2 and TRBJ2-3; TRBD1 aligns across 8 bases. This CDR3 has 15 residues. The J segment lost 4 bases and the V segment lost 3 bases, leaving 6 bases of the junction unmatched. Germline CDR1 reads SGHTA; CDR2 reads FQGNSA. The DNA of the CDR3 is TGTGCCAGCAGCTTCGACAGGGGAGGCGCAGATACGCAGTATTTT. It specifies CASSFDRGGADTQYF.

This clonotype has a count of ten or more. The chain joins TRBV7-8 to TRBJ2-7; D possibly corresponds to TRBD1 (5 bases). The germline V and J ends were trimmed by 5 bases and 1 base, with 9 bases remaining between them. CDR3 length equals 13 residues. CDR1 is SGHVS, CDR2 FQNEAQ, per germline. For the CDR3, the DNA is TGTGCCAGCAGCACTCGACAGTCCTACGAGCAGTACTTC. It yields the protein CASSTRQSYEQYF.

CDR3 loop: CASSIELGSNQPQHF. CDR3 DNA sequence: TGTGCCAGTAGTATAGAACTCGGGAGCAATCAGCCCCAGCATTTT. The gene calls are TRBV19 and TRBJ1-5, with unresolved D. The CDR3 has 15 amino acids. Trimming cost V 0 bases and J 1 base, with 7 bases left between them. CDR1 LNHDA and CDR2 SQIVND come from the germline V gene (reference sequence).

This clonotype appeared a single time. This likely comes from a read error, as the CDR3 has no conserved phenylalanine or tryptophan at its end. This chain joins TRBV3-1 and TRBJ2-5; tentative D call: TRBD2 (6 bases). Trimming pared 6 bases from V and 1 base from J, leaving 12 bases between. The CDR3 runs to 14 residues. The V gene's germline CDR1 is LGHDT and CDR2 YNNKEL (reference sequence). DNA of the CDR3: TGTGCCAGCAGAGCACTAGCACGCCAAGAGACCCAGTACCTC. Translated, it gives CASRALARQETQYL.

This clonotype was seen only once. This chain connects TRBV28 to TRBJ1-6; D possibly corresponds to TRBD1 (5 bases). Trimming removed 10 bases at V and 3 bases at J, with 10 bases between. The V gene's germline CDR1 is MDHEN and CDR2 SYDVKM. The CDR3 contains 13 residues. CDR3 sequence reads: CATQTVYNSPLHF. The CDR3 nucleotides are TGTGCCACCCAGACAGTCTATAATTCACCCCTCCACTTT.

This clonotype occurred a few times. Compared with germline, one end of the junction differs, possibly owing to a read error. V gene TRBV7-8 combines with J gene TRBJ2-1; 8 nucleotides line up with TRBD1. This CDR3 spans 14 amino acids. Germline V gene data show CDR1 as SGHVS and CDR2 as FQNEAQ. CDR3 amino acids: CATSPGQAWDEQFF. CDR3 in DNA: TGTGCCACCAGCCCGGGACAGGCCTGGGATGAGCAGTTCTTC.

This clonotype was counted ten times or more. The chain recombines TRBV2 with TRBJ2-7; D is possibly TRBD1 or TRBD2 (5 bases each). The CDR3 totals 14 residues. V lost 6 bases to trimming and J lost 2 bases, with 14 bases between them. Per germline, CDR1 SNHLY and CDR2 FYNNEI. The CDR3 region is CASSLVGTAYEQYF. The CDR3 DNA is TGTGCCAGCAGCCTAGTCGGGACCGCCTACGAGCAGTACTTC.

This chain links TRBV4-2 with TRBJ2-1, with 11 bases aligning to TRBD2. The junction had 9 bases not matched to a gene; V was cut back by 3 bases and J by 8 bases. Germline V gene lookup returns CDR1 LGHNA and CDR2 YNFKEQ. The CDR3 is made up of 16 amino acids. The CDR3 coding sequence is TGTGCCAGCAGCCAGGCCCTAGCGGGAGGCTCCGATGAGCAGTTCTTC. Translated, it gives CASSQALAGGSDEQFF.

The chain recombines TRBV2 with TRBJ2-1; D gene ambiguous. V lost 6 bases and J lost 5, with 11 bases in between. CDR3 size: 13 residues. Germline V gives CDR1 SNHLY, CDR2 FYNNEI. CDR3: CASSADANNEQFF. CDR3 sequence (DNA): TGTGCCAGCAGCGCCGACGCAAACAATGAGCAGTTCTTC.

The table lists this clonotype with a few counts. The chain joins TRBV20-1 to TRBJ2-4; D assignment may be TRBD1 or TRBD2 (6 bases each). Trimming stripped 0 bases from V and 1 base from J, with 16 bases between. Per the germline V gene, CDR1 is DFQATT and CDR2 is SNEGSKA (reference sequence). This CDR3 contains 17 residues. Here the CDR3 DNA reads TGCAGTGCTAGAGATTCTGGGGGGCGCGTGGCCAAAAACATTCAGTACTTC. It yields the protein CSARDSGGRVAKNIQYF.

This chain connects TRBV30 to TRBJ2-5; the D gene is possibly TRBD1 (6 bases). Germline CDR1 reads GTSNPN; CDR2 reads SVGIG (reference sequence). The V end was cut by 4 bases, the J end by 5 bases, with 14 bases between. The CDR3 consists of 13 residues. The CDR3 sequence: CAWTQGSWETQYF. CDR3 DNA sequence: TGTGCCTGGACTCAGGGGAGCTGGGAGACCCAGTACTTC.